This T cell receptor beta chain derives from a study of cytomegalovirus exposure and HLA in healthy donors. The study ran its PCR with 60 Vbeta and 13 Jbeta primers. Authors' data handling: A later analysis tallied some 84 million unique TCR beta chains, about 9.9 million of them shared. Profiled with immunoSEQ multiplex PCR; TCRdb holds only in-frame clones, not every one. From that table come the V and J calls and clone size; the DNA was used to work out D and trimming. The sample lists around 200,000 clones, approximately 86% occurring once. Germline values: CDR1 LNHDA, CDR2 SQIVND (reference sequence). This CDR3 comprises 15 residues. Trimming removed 3 bases from V and 5 bases from J, with 16 bases in between.

The receptor was isolated from a woman aged 25-40 years in good health and CMV-seronegative. Input material: PBMCs. This rearrangement joins TRBV19 to TRBJ1-1; D unclear. CDR3 sequence (DNA): TGTGCCAGTAGTATCGGGAGACGATCCCGGACTGAAGCTTTCTTT. Its translation is CASSIGRRSRTEAFF.